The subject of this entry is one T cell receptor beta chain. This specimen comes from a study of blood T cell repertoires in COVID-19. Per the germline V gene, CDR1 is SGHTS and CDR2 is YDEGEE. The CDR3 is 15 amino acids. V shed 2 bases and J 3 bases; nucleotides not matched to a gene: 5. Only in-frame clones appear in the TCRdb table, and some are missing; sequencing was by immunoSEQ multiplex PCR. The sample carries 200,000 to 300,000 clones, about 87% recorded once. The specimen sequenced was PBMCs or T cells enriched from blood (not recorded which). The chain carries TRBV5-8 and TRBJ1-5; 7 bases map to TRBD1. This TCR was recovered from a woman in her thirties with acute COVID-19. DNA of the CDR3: TGTGCCAGCAGCTTTCGGGACAGACCCAATCAGCCCCAGCATTTT. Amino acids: CASSFRDRPNQPQHF.